This T cell receptor beta chain was documented in a study of cytomegalovirus exposure and HLA in healthy donors. Points from the study as a whole: The study reported that TCR beta sequences accurately predicted HLA-A and HLA-B alleles in most subjects.

This clone was picked up one time. Antigen unknown. PCR involved 60 Vbeta and 13 Jbeta primers. The assay was immunoSEQ multiplex PCR, and TCRdb's table has in-frame clones only and misses some. Here the sample spans about 160,000 clones, approximately 80% being singletons. This CDR3 is 17 amino acids long. Germline lookup yields CDR1 SGHRS and CDR2 YFSETQ. The V segment lost 4 bases and the J segment 2 bases; nucleotides outside the gene matches: 14. The chain couples TRBV5-1 to TRBJ1-2, with TRBD1 matching 7 bases. The sequencing sample was made of PBMCs. The TCR comes from a young woman in good health and CMV-seronegative. Here the CDR3 reads CASSPFGDRDLNYGYTF. CDR3 coding DNA: TGCGCCAGCAGCCCATTTGGTGACAGGGACTTAAACTATGGCTACACCTTC.